The clone carrying this T cell receptor (beta chain) was counted a few times. The J segment lost 6 bases and the V segment lost 7 bases, leaving 12 bases of the junction unmatched. CDR1 is LGHNA, CDR2 YNFKEQ, per germline. The CDR3 loop spans 15 amino acids. The data belong to a study of T cells in Graves' hyperthyroidism and ophthalmopathy. It was RNA transcripts that yielded the amplified TCR beta CDR3 regions. Carried out on the TCR CDR3, a first-round RT-PCR used the HTBI primer set. TCRdb independently ran MiXCR on the multiplex PCR reads; one entry per CDR3 protein. The sample yields roughly 500,000 distinct CDR3 sequences, about 45% seen once.

This sequence originates from an adult woman with Graves' disease, either hyperthyroidism or ophthalmopathy (not recorded which). V usage is TRBV4-2 and J usage is TRBJ1-2; 9 bases match TRBD1. The sample was peripheral blood or thyroid tissue (not recorded which). The CDR3 protein is CASMRGDRDVDGYTF. The DNA of the CDR3 is TGTGCCAGCATGCGGGGGGACAGGGATGTGGATGGCTACACCTTC.